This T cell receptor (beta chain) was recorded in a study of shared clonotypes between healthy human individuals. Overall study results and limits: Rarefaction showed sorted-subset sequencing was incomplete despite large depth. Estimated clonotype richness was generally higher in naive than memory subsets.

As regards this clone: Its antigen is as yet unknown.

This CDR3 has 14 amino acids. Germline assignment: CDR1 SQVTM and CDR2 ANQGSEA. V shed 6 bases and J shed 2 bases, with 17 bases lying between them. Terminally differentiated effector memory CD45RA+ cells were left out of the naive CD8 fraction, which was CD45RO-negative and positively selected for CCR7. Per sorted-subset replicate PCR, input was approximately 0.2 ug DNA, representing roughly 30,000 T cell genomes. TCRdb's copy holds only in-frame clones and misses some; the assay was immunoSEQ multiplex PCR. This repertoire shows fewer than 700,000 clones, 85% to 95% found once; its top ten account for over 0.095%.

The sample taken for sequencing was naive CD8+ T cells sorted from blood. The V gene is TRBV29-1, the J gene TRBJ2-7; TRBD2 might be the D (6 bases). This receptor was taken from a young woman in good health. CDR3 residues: CSVENSGRPYEQYF. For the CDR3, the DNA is TGCAGCGTCGAAAATAGCGGAAGGCCCTACGAGCAGTACTTC.